These 15 T cell receptor beta chains were all obtained from the same sample, sequenced in a study of memory CD4+ T cells and cytomegalovirus serostatus. Single viable CD3+CD4+CD8-CD45RO+ cells were sorted as the memory CD4+ T cells. Sequencing used immunoSEQ multiplex PCR; TCRdb keeps in-frame clones, though not all of them. The sample carries 45,000 to 65,000 clones, 80% to 85% recorded once. Sequencing input: memory CD4+ T cells from blood. These receptor sequences come from an adult in good health and CMV-seropositive.

This clone was detected once. This rearrangement joins TRBV15 to TRBJ2-7; 9 positions agree with TRBD1. The CDR3 runs 14 residues. Germline V CDR1 and CDR2: LNHNV, YYDKDF (reference sequence). Unmatched junction bases numbered 10, after V lost 5 bases and J lost 8 bases. CDR3 sequence reads: CATSSPGQGSQQYF. The CDR3 DNA reads TGTGCCACCAGCTCCCCGGGACAGGGAAGTCAGCAGTACTTC.

This chain joins TRBV5-4 and TRBJ2-5, with 8 bases lining up with TRBD2. J gave up 5 bases and V 4 bases, and 7 bases lay outside the gene matches. The CDR3 totals 14 residues. Germline lookup yields CDR1 SGHNT and CDR2 YYREEE (reference sequence). In DNA, the CDR3 is TGTGCCAGCAGCGTCCGGACTAGCAGTGAGACCCAGTACTTC. Protein: CASSVRTSSETQYF. The full variable domain, rest sourced from reference TRBV5-4 and TRBJ2-5, is ETGVTQSPTHLIKTRGQQVTLRCSSQSGHNTVSWYQQALGQGPQFIFQYYREEENGRGNFPPRFSGLQFPNYSSELNVNALELDDSALYLCASSVRTSSETQYFGPGTRLLVL.

This clone appeared a few times. The chain combines TRBV5-1 with TRBJ1-5; D gene unclear. Germline values: CDR1 SGHRS, CDR2 YFSETQ. The CDR3 loop spans 13 amino acids. V was shortened by 2 bases and J by 4 bases, with 7 bases between the two germline ends. The CDR3 protein is CASSFDMNQPQHF. The CDR3 DNA reads TGCGCCAGCAGCTTCGACATGAATCAGCCCCAGCATTTT.

This chain connects TRBV28 to TRBJ1-3, with D unresolved. This CDR3 comprises 13 residues. Germline V gene lookup returns CDR1 MDHEN and CDR2 SYDVKM. Trimming left V 4 bases short and J 0 bases short, with 4 bases between. The CDR3 reads CASSSYSGNTIYF. DNA for the CDR3: TGTGCCAGCAGTTCCTACTCTGGAAACACCATATATTTT.

CDR3 amino acids: CASSLAVWETQYF. The CDR3 DNA reads TGTGCCAGCAGCTTAGCGGTCTGGGAGACCCAGTACTTC. J is TRBJ2-5 and V is TRBV7-2; no clear D. Germline V gene sequence: CDR1 SGHTA, CDR2 FQGNSA. Trimming left V 0 bases short and J 5 bases short, with 7 bases between. The CDR3 length is 13 residues.

The rearrangement joins TRBV12-2 to TRBJ2-7; TRBD1, the D gene given by the table, was not confirmed from the DNA. TRBV12-2 is listed as a pseudogene. The length of the CDR3 is 13 residues. The CDR3 coding sequence is TGTGCAAGTCGCTTCCGACAGTACTACGAGCAGTACTTC. Its translation: CASRFRQYYEQYF.

The V call is TRBV5-1, the J call TRBJ2-3, with D uncertain. Trimming pared 4 bases from V and 1 base from J, leaving 10 bases between. CDR1 and CDR2 (germline): SGHRS, YFSETQ. The CDR3 has 14 residues. DNA of the CDR3: TGCGCCAGCAGCCCAGAATCAGGCACAGATACGCAGTATTTT. Its protein product is CASSPESGTDTQYF.

The chain couples TRBV12-5 to TRBJ1-5; weak D call: TRBD1 (5 bases). Germline CDR1 LGHNT, CDR2 FRNRAP. There are 13 residues in the CDR3. V gave up 3 bases and J gave up 7 bases, with 10 bases separating them. The CDR3 nucleotides read TGTGCTAGTGGTTTCGCAGGGAGACAGCCCCAGCATTTT. Translated: CASGFAGRQPQHF.

The chain has TRBV28 and TRBJ1-2; TRBD1 matches 8 bases. J lost 3 bases, V lost 5 bases, and 5 bases had no gene match. This CDR3 comprises 14 residues. Germline assignment: CDR1 MDHEN and CDR2 SYDVKM. The CDR3, as DNA: TGTGCCAGCAGTACGATGGACAGGGACTATGGCTACACCTTC. This sequence encodes CASSTMDRDYGYTF.

This chain connects TRBV11-2 to TRBJ1-3; 7 nucleotides match TRBD1. V gave up 2 bases and J gave up 4 bases; unmatched junction bases: 2. Germline-derived CDR1 and CDR2 are SGHAT and FQNNGV. The CDR3 is made up of 14 amino acids. The CDR3 region is CASSLTRGGNTIYF. CDR3 DNA: TGTGCCAGCAGCTTAACCAGGGGGGGAAACACCATATATTTT.

V usage is TRBV20-1 and J usage is TRBJ2-5; D not resolved. The CDR3 is 11 residues long. Germline CDR1 reads DFQATT; CDR2 reads SNEGSKA (reference sequence). The CDR3 DNA sequence: TGCAGCCAACACGTACAAGAGACCCAGTACTTC. Protein sequence: CSQHVQETQYF.

The chain links TRBV7-8 to TRBJ2-4; 7 nucleotides line up with TRBD1. The germline V gene has CDR1 SGHVS and CDR2 FQNEAQ. This CDR3 comprises 14 residues. Trimming took 1 base from V and 5 from J; bases not matched to a gene: 2. In DNA, the CDR3 is TGTGCCAGCAGCTTAGGGGGACAGCAAAACATTCAGTACTTC. Protein: CASSLGGQQNIQYF.

The chain carries TRBV29-1 and TRBJ2-1, with 12 bases identical to TRBD2. Unmatched junction bases numbered 12, after V lost 8 bases and J lost 7 bases. The CDR3 loop spans 15 amino acids. Germline V gene data show CDR1 as SQVTM and CDR2 as ANQGSEA. The CDR3 is CSSRTSGNSGNEQFF. As DNA, the CDR3 is TGCAGCTCTAGGACTAGCGGGAACTCGGGGAATGAGCAGTTCTTC.

The gene calls are TRBV19 and TRBJ2-2, with D hard to call. In germline, CDR1 is LNHDA, CDR2 SQIVND (reference sequence). This CDR3 comprises 17 residues. The germline V and J ends were trimmed by 4 bases and 2 bases, with 17 bases remaining between them. CDR3 protein: CASSRATTGSNTGELFF. The CDR3 nucleotides read TGTGCCAGTAGTAGGGCAACTACCGGGTCAAACACCGGGGAGCTGTTTTTT.

The chain has TRBV6-6 and TRBJ2-7, with 8 bases matching TRBD1. This CDR3 region has 15 residues. The germline V gene has CDR1 MNHNY and CDR2 SVGAGI (reference sequence). Trimming took 5 bases from V and 3 from J; bases not matched to a gene: 9. CDR3 loop: CASSPPGQGRYEQYF. CDR3 DNA sequence: TGTGCCAGCAGTCCCCCTGGACAGGGTCGCTACGAGCAGTACTTC.